This passage covers 32 T cell receptor beta chains from one sample sequenced in a study of read filtering for tumor transcriptome and immune sequencing. Molecular barcoded adaptors covering alpha/delta and beta/gamma chains were used on 400 ng RNA. TCRdb called the reads again in MiXCR, with one record for every CDR3 protein. The table shows about 58,000 distinct CDR3 sequences, with over 9% occurring only once. Sequencing was carried out using a population of CD138-negative cells sorted from bone marrow. The receptors shown here come from a donor aged 40 or older with multiple myeloma.

This clonotype was observed many times. The chain is built from TRBV5-1 and TRBJ1-1; D remains ambiguous. CDR1 and CDR2 (germline): SGHRS, YFSETQ. The CDR3 runs to 13 residues. V was pared by 1 base and J by 5 bases, with 9 bases between. The CDR3 region is CASSLSLQTEAFF. CDR3 bases: TGCGCCAGCAGCTTGAGCCTCCAGACTGAAGCTTTCTTT.

This clonotype was observed at least ten times. CDR3 DNA sequence: TGTGCCAGCAGCTCCCGAGGACACACAGATACGCAGTATTTT. As protein: CASSSRGHTDTQYF. V is TRBV7-2 and J is TRBJ2-3; tentative D call: TRBD1 (5 bases). CDR3 length: 14 residues. The V and J ends lost 4 bases and 2 bases respectively, with 10 bases between them. Germline CDR1 and CDR2: SGHTA and FQGNSA.

This clonotype was seen at least ten times. This chain connects TRBV4-2 to TRBJ2-7, with 8 positions matching TRBD1. Trimming removed 1 base from V and 0 bases from J; junction bases left unmatched: 8. The CDR3 has 17 residues. Germline lookup yields CDR1 LGHNA and CDR2 YNFKEQ. CDR3 sequence: CASSQVRDRGLSYEQYF. CDR3 bases: TGTGCCAGCAGCCAAGTTCGTGACAGGGGCCTCTCCTACGAGCAGTACTTC.

V gene TRBV24-1 combines with J gene TRBJ1-2; tentative D call: TRBD1 (5 bases). Trimming took off 3 bases at V and 1 base at J, with 14 bases between the two ends. Germline loops: CDR1 KGHDR, CDR2 SFDVKD. This CDR3 has 16 amino acids. CDR3 region: CATSDRDRDINYGYTF. Here the CDR3 DNA reads TGTGCCACCAGTGATAGGGACCGGGATATTAACTATGGCTACACCTTC.

V is TRBV7-7 and J is TRBJ1-1; 8 bases line up with TRBD1. Germline CDR1 reads SSHAT; CDR2 reads FNYEAQ (reference sequence). This CDR3 is built from 15 residues. This CDR3 reads CASGSQGGEGTEAFF. In DNA form, the CDR3 reads TGTGCTAGCGGCTCACAGGGGGGGGAGGGGACTGAAGCTTTCTTT.

This clonotype was observed at least ten times. This chain joins TRBV4-2 and TRBJ2-7; TRBD1 matches at 9 bases. V was clipped by 4 bases and J by 4 bases; unmatched bases: 5. Germline V gene sequence: CDR1 LGHNA, CDR2 YNFKEQ. This CDR3 is 14 amino acids long. The CDR3 coding sequence is TGTGCCAGCAGCCCCCGGGACAGGGAATACGAGCAGTACTTC. Encoded protein: CASSPRDREYEQYF.

This clonotype was seen at least ten times. V gene TRBV20-1 combines with J gene TRBJ2-1; TRBD2 is a possible D gene (5 bases). The CDR3 length is 14 residues. CDR1 DFQATT and CDR2 SNEGSKA come from the germline V gene (reference sequence). V was pared by 6 bases and J by 0 bases, with 12 bases between. CDR3 region: CSAEGAVSYNEQFF. CDR3 sequence (DNA): TGCAGTGCCGAGGGAGCGGTCTCCTACAATGAGCAGTTCTTC.

This clonotype was counted at least ten times. V usage is TRBV7-9 and J usage is TRBJ2-5; the D is unclear. V was cut by 2 bases and J by 2 bases, with 12 bases left in between. Germline CDR1 reads SEHNR; CDR2 reads FQNEAQ (reference sequence). This CDR3 is 15 amino acids long. CDR3 residues: CASSLPLGIQETQYF. The CDR3 nucleotides read TGTGCCAGCAGCTTACCGCTAGGCATTCAAGAGACCCAGTACTTC.

This clonotype has at least ten counts. Here the CDR3 reads CASSGSGLAGEETQYF. CDR3 coding DNA: TGTGCCAGCAGCGGGTCGGGACTAGCGGGGGAAGAGACCCAGTACTTC. This chain joins TRBV5-4 and TRBJ2-5; 14 bases align to TRBD2. With 4 bases clipped from V and 3 bases from J, the junction kept 5 bases outside the gene matches. CDR3 length: 16 residues. The germline gives CDR1 SGHNT, CDR2 YYREEE (reference sequence).

This clonotype was counted only a few times. The chain has TRBV27 and TRBJ2-1; 14 bases map to TRBD2. Germline V lookup: CDR1 MNHEY, CDR2 SMNVEV (reference sequence). Losses at the gene ends were 3 bases for V and 4 bases for J; bases not matched to a gene: 8. CDR3 size: 18 residues. The DNA for the CDR3 is TGTGCCAGCAGTTTTAGACTAGCGGGGGGGCTGTTGTACAATGAGCAGTTCTTC. Its protein product is CASSFRLAGGLLYNEQFF.

This clonotype was seen repeatedly, ten times or more. This chain connects TRBV7-9 to TRBJ1-1, with D perhaps TRBD1 (5 bases). V lost 6 bases and J lost 6, with 23 bases in between. The CDR3 sequence is 16 residues long. Germline V gives CDR1 SEHNR, CDR2 FQNEAQ (reference sequence). CDR3 sequence reads: CASSSLNDPLTAEAFF. Written as DNA, the CDR3 is TGTGCCAGCAGTTCCCTGAATGACCCTCTGACAGCTGAAGCTTTCTTT. The entire variable domain, with the rest obtained from reference TRBV7-9 and TRBJ1-1, is as follows: DTGVSQNPRHKITKRGQNVTFRCDPISEHNRLYWYRQTLGQGPEFLTYFQNEAQLEKSRLLSDRFSAERPKGSFSTLEIQRTEQGDSAMYLCASSSLNDPLTAEAFFGQGTRLTVV.

The table lists this clonotype with many counts. V gene TRBV6-6 combines with J gene TRBJ1-1; D gene unclear. The CDR3 runs to 14 residues. The ends were cut back, 7 bases at V and 0 bases at J, with 12 bases in the middle. Per germline, CDR1 MNHNY and CDR2 SVGAGI (reference sequence). The CDR3 DNA follows: TGTGCCAGCACCTTTGGACCGTTGAACACTGAAGCTTTCTTT. Translating it yields CASTFGPLNTEAFF.

The sample holds many counts of this clonotype. The rearrangement links TRBV28 to TRBJ2-2, with D possibly matching TRBD1 (6 bases). Germline loops: CDR1 MDHEN, CDR2 SYDVKM. There are 14 residues in the CDR3. Deletions cut 6 bases from V and 1 base from J, with 9 bases between. The CDR3 coding sequence is TGTGCCAGCAGGTCGGGACAGAACACCGGGGAGCTGTTTTTT. Protein product: CASRSGQNTGELFF.

This clonotype has a count of ten or more. This rearrangement joins TRBV7-8 to TRBJ1-3, with D uncertain. From germline, CDR1 is SGHVS and CDR2 FQNEAQ. This CDR3 is 17 amino acids long. V was clipped by 5 bases and J by 4 bases, with 21 bases between them. The CDR3 DNA sequence: TGTGCCAGCAGCCTCGCGGTCGGGTTCGGGTGGGGAAACACCATATATTTT. This gives the protein CASSLAVGFGWGNTIYF. Complete variable domain (other parts from reference TRBV7-8 and TRBJ1-3): GAGVSQSPRYKVAKRGQDVALRCDPISGHVSLFWYQQALGQGPEFLTYFQNEAQLDKSGLPSDRFFAERPEGSVSTLKIQRTQQEDSAVYLCASSLAVGFGWGNTIYFGEGSWLTVV.

There are a few counts of this clonotype. This rearrangement joins TRBV7-8 to TRBJ2-7; 7 bases align to TRBD2. V shed 5 bases and J 4 bases; nucleotides not matched to a gene: 17. From germline, CDR1 is SGHVS and CDR2 FQNEAQ. CDR3 length: 17 residues. The CDR3 DNA follows: TGTGCCAGCAGCCGTGGGACTACCATTAGAACTAAGTACGAGCAGTACTTC. Protein product: CASSRGTTIRTKYEQYF.

This clonotype was seen repeatedly, ten times or more. The chain links TRBV18 to TRBJ1-4; the D gene is possibly TRBD1 (5 bases). Trimming stripped 4 bases from V and 5 bases from J, with 11 bases between. The CDR3 is 14 amino acids. Germline V lookup: CDR1 KGHSH, CDR2 LQKENI. DNA for the CDR3: TGTGCCAGCTCACGCGGGACGCGGAATGAAAAACTGTTTTTT. It translates to CASSRGTRNEKLFF.

As concerns this clonotype: A clone one base away is much larger, so this may be a read error. This chain links TRBV7-9 with TRBJ2-5; a weak D match, TRBD1 (6 bases). The germline CDR1 and CDR2 sequences are SEHNR and FQNEAQ (reference sequence). The CDR3 is 16 amino acids. The CDR3 DNA is TGTGCCTGCAGCCGGCCAGATGGCAGGGGCGGAGAGACCCAGTACTTC. It yields the protein CACSRPDGRGGETQYF.

About this clonotype: This may be a read error: a much more frequent sequence differs by one nucleotide. V and J are TRBV24-1 and TRBJ1-5; TRBD1 aligns across 7 bases. Germline lookup yields CDR1 KGHDR and CDR2 SFDVKD. CDR3 length: 14 residues. CDR3 coding DNA: TGTGCCGCCAGTGATGACAGGGTCTTTCAGCCCCAGCATTTT. Its translation: CAASDDRVFQPQHF.

For this clonotype: This sequence may be a read error, since a much larger clone differs from it by one base. V gene TRBV20-1 combines with J gene TRBJ1-2; D ambiguous. The CDR3 consists of 11 residues. In germline, CDR1 is DFQATT, CDR2 SNEGSKA (reference sequence). For the CDR3, the DNA is TGCAGTGCTATAGCTAACTGTGGCTACACCTTC. Protein sequence: CSAIANCGYTF.

Ten or more counts support this clonotype. This sequence joins TRBV7-9 and TRBJ2-2; D uncertain. Germline CDR1 SEHNR, CDR2 FQNEAQ (reference sequence). This CDR3 is built from 14 residues. Between the trimmed V and J ends, which lost 5 bases and 4 bases, there was a span of 11 bases. The CDR3 nucleotides are TGTGCCAGCAGCCCCGAGGCCGTCACCGGGGAGCTGTTTTTT. This gives the protein CASSPEAVTGELFF.

At least ten counts were recorded for this clonotype. This chain links TRBV5-1 with TRBJ2-7; TRBD1 matches at 12 bases. The CDR3 covers 15 residues. Per germline, CDR1 SGHRS and CDR2 YFSETQ. The J segment lost 6 bases and the V segment lost 4 bases, leaving 8 bases of the junction unmatched. The CDR3 DNA reads as TGCGCCAGCAGCCGCGAACCGGGACAGGGGGCCGAGCAGTACTTC. Translation gives CASSREPGQGAEQYF.

This clonotype was counted many times. The DNA for the CDR3 is TGTGCCAGCAGGAACTTACAGGGGGCTTCGAGTACCGGGGAGCTGTTTTTT. As protein: CASRNLQGASSTGELFF. J is TRBJ2-2 and V is TRBV6-1, with 9 nucleotides matching TRBD1. Germline V CDR1 and CDR2: MNHNS, SASEGT. With 6 bases clipped from V and 5 bases from J, the junction kept 13 bases outside the gene matches. CDR3 size: 17 residues.

This sequence joins TRBV20-1 and TRBJ1-6; D is unclear. Germline V gives CDR1 DFQATT, CDR2 SNEGSKA (reference sequence). Trimming cost V 6 bases and J 0 bases, with 18 bases left between them. The CDR3 contains 17 residues. The CDR3 coding sequence is TGCAGTGCCTCCGTTTTGGCCTCCAGCTCCTATAATTCACCCCTCCACTTT. Residues: CSASVLASSSYNSPLHF.

This clonotype was found many times. The chain links TRBV7-3 to TRBJ2-5; D ambiguous. The CDR3 runs 15 residues. CDR1 and CDR2 from the germline V gene are SGHTA and FQGTGA. Trimming removed 4 bases at V and 5 bases at J, with 17 bases between. CDR3 sequence: CASSSLDAPRETQYF. The CDR3 DNA sequence: TGTGCCAGCAGCTCCTTAGACGCTCCCAGGGAGACCCAGTACTTC.

This clonotype turned up a few times. A much more abundant neighbour one base away suggests this may be a read error. The J gene is TRBJ1-1, the V gene TRBV10-3; D is possibly TRBD1 (5 bases). The CDR3 covers 12 residues. CDR1 is ENHRY, CDR2 SYGVKD, per germline. CDR3 DNA: TGTGCCATTTCGCCTGGGGACGGTGAAGCTCTCTTT. Translating gives CAISPGDGEALF.

This clonotype was observed many times. The chain couples TRBV20-1 to TRBJ2-2; 7 bases match TRBD2. The CDR3 runs 15 residues. The V gene end was trimmed by 5 bases and the J gene end by 6 bases; junction bases not matched to a gene: 12. Germline V gives CDR1 DFQATT, CDR2 SNEGSKA (reference sequence). CDR3 region: CSARSGTTLSGELFF. The CDR3 nucleotides are TGCAGTGCTCGATCCGGGACTACACTATCCGGGGAGCTGTTTTTT.

This clonotype came up many times. The chain links TRBV4-1 to TRBJ2-1; perhaps TRBD1 as D (5 bases). The CDR3 length is 13 residues. The ends were cut back, 2 bases at V and 6 bases at J, with 8 bases in the middle. The V gene's germline CDR1 is MGHRA and CDR2 YSYEKL. CDR3 bases: TGCGCCAGCAGCCAACTAAGGGGCAATGAGCAGTTCTTC. Amino acids: CASSQLRGNEQFF.

This clonotype was detected many times. This sequence joins TRBV5-1 and TRBJ1-1; D is uncertain. The CDR3 extends over 14 amino acids. Germline V CDR1 and CDR2: SGHRS, YFSETQ. Deletions cut 4 bases from V and 1 base from J, with 11 bases between. The CDR3 nucleotides are TGCGCCAGCAGCCGGATGCCCCCGAACACTGAAGCTTTCTTT. This sequence encodes CASSRMPPNTEAFF.

The chain joins TRBV6-5 to TRBJ1-2; TRBD1 is a possible D gene (6 bases). With 5 bases removed from V and 3 bases from J, the gap between germline ends came to 13 bases. Germline CDR1 is MNHEY and CDR2 is SVGAGI. CDR3 length: 14 amino acids. CDR3 amino acids: CASSRTVRHYGYTF. CDR3 DNA: TGTGCCAGCAGTCGGACAGTCCGTCACTATGGCTACACCTTC.

The rearrangement uses TRBV18 and TRBJ1-1; maybe TRBD1 (5 bases). Germline assignment: CDR1 KGHSH and CDR2 LQKENI. Deletions cut 3 bases from V and 3 bases from J, with 14 bases between. The CDR3 extends over 15 amino acids. CDR3 sequence reads: CASSPAQGTDTEAFF. The CDR3 bases are TGTGCCAGCTCACCGGCCCAGGGCACCGACACTGAAGCTTTCTTT.

There are many counts of this clonotype. The chain is built from TRBV6-6 and TRBJ1-5; D is perhaps TRBD1 (6 bases). V lost 4 bases to trimming and J lost 11 bases, with 21 bases between them. The CDR3 loop spans 15 amino acids. Germline CDR1 is MNHNY and CDR2 is SVGAGI (reference sequence). The CDR3 nucleotides read TGTGCCAGCAGTTTTCCTTTCGGGGGACAAGAGACCCAGCATTTT. This sequence encodes CASSFPFGGQETQHF.

This clonotype was observed many times. V usage is TRBV20-1 and J usage is TRBJ2-7; 11 bases fit TRBD1. The CDR3 extends over 14 amino acids. The germline V gene has CDR1 DFQATT and CDR2 SNEGSKA (reference sequence). The V segment lost 5 bases and the J segment 4 bases; nucleotides outside the gene matches: 7. The CDR3 is CSAPRGTGGYEQYF. CDR3 DNA sequence: TGCAGTGCTCCTAGGGGGACAGGGGGGTACGAGCAGTACTTC.